A single sample is the source of the 32 T cell receptor beta chains below, sequenced in a study of control samples from healthy donors and cancer patients. Clones were sequenced by immunoSEQ multiplex PCR, and TCRdb holds only the in-frame ones, with some missing. The sample contains 150,000 or so clones, 93% of which appear only once. Input material: blood. The receptors originated from a man aged 45-65 years in good health.

As to this clone: The same CDR3 is also encoded by other DNA sequences in this sample. The chain joins TRBV5-1 to TRBJ2-2; D may be TRBD1 (5 bases). V dropped 0 bases and J dropped 0 bases, with 6 bases sitting between them. Per the germline V gene, CDR1 is SGHRS and CDR2 is YFSETQ. The CDR3 consists of 15 residues. The DNA of the CDR3 is TGCGCCAGCAGCTTGGGGACAACGAACACCGGGGAGCTGTTTTTT. It codes for CASSLGTTNTGELFF.

This clone was found a few times. The gene calls are TRBV6-5 and TRBJ1-2, with D possibly matching TRBD1 (6 bases). The V end was cut by 4 bases, the J end by 5 bases, with 17 bases between. The CDR3 spans 15 residues. The germline V gene has CDR1 MNHEY and CDR2 SVGAGI. CDR3: CASSSPGQSGYGYTF. In DNA, the CDR3 is TGTGCCAGCAGTTCCCCAGGACAGTCGGGGTATGGCTACACCTTC.

The rearrangement joins TRBV6-1 to TRBJ2-1, with 8 bases fitting TRBD2. This CDR3 is 15 amino acids long. Looked up from germline, CDR1 is MNHNS and CDR2 is SASEGT. Unmatched junction bases numbered 6, after V lost 1 base and J lost 7 bases. The CDR3 sequence: CASSEERELENEQFF. The CDR3 coding sequence is TGTGCCAGCAGTGAAGAGCGGGAGCTGGAAAATGAGCAGTTCTTC.

This clone has just a few counts. V and J are TRBV5-8 and TRBJ2-2; no clear D. V gave up 4 bases and J gave up 10 bases, with 11 bases separating them. From germline, CDR1 is SGHTS and CDR2 YDEGEE. The CDR3 contains 12 residues. The CDR3 nucleotides are TGTGCCAGCAGCCTGGACGGAGAGGAGCTGTTTTTT. This encodes CASSLDGEELFF.

The chain employs TRBV6-5 and TRBJ1-6, with no clear D. The CDR3 is 15 residues long. Trimming pared 0 bases from V and 11 bases from J, leaving 14 bases between. Germline V lookup: CDR1 MNHEY, CDR2 SVGAGI. CDR3 sequence reads: CASSYSSGAQTPLHF. Here the CDR3 DNA reads TGTGCCAGCAGTTACTCTTCCGGCGCCCAAACACCCCTCCACTTT.

The chain recombines TRBV6-1 with TRBJ1-1; no clear D. CDR1 is MNHNS and CDR2 is SASEGT in the germline V gene. Trimming shortened V by 1 base and J by 0 bases, and 12 bases separated the two germline ends. This CDR3 has 16 amino acids. Written as DNA, the CDR3 is TGTGCCAGCAGTGAAGGGAGGGTGCTTGTGAACACTGAAGCTTTCTTT. Protein: CASSEGRVLVNTEAFF.

The genes are TRBV5-1 and TRBJ1-4, with TRBD1 identical over 9 bases. CDR1 and CDR2 from the germline V gene are SGHRS and YFSETQ. The trim removed 4 bases at V and 6 bases at J, leaving 7 bases unmatched. CDR3 length equals 15 residues. Here the CDR3 DNA reads TGCGCCAGCAGCGACCCGGGACAGGGACATGAAAAACTGTTTTTT. Protein: CASSDPGQGHEKLFF. Using reference TRBV5-1 and TRBJ1-4 for the parts outside the CDR3, the full variable domain is KAGVTQTPRYLIKTRGQQVTLSCSPISGHRSVSWYQQTPGQGLQFLFEYFSETQRNKGNFPGRFSGRQFSNSRSEMNVSTLELGDSALYLCASSDPGQGHEKLFFGSGTQLSVL.

This sequence joins TRBV7-9 and TRBJ1-1; TRBD1 matches at 8 bases. Looked up from germline, CDR1 is SEHNR and CDR2 is FQNEAQ (reference sequence). V gave up 5 bases and J gave up 1 base; unmatched junction bases: 6. There are 15 residues in the CDR3. CDR3 loop: CASSTATGANTEAFF. DNA for the CDR3: TGTGCCAGCAGCACAGCGACAGGGGCGAACACTGAAGCTTTCTTT.

CDR3 bases: TGTGCCAGCTCACCAAGGACACCTAATTCACCCCTCCACTTT. Amino acids: CASSPRTPNSPLHF. The chain recombines TRBV18 with TRBJ1-6; D may be TRBD1 (5 bases). CDR3 length: 14 residues. Germline V gene lookup returns CDR1 KGHSH and CDR2 LQKENI. V was clipped by 2 bases and J by 6 bases, with 8 bases between them. Complete variable domain (other parts from reference TRBV18 and TRBJ1-6): NAGVMQNPRHLVRRRGQEARLRCSPMKGHSHVYWYRQLPEEGLKFMVYLQKENIIDESGMPKERFSAEFPKEGPSILRIQQVVRGDSAAYFCASSPRTPNSPLHFGNGTRLTVT.

This rearrangement joins TRBV5-1 to TRBJ2-3; perhaps D is TRBD1 or TRBD2 (6 bases each). The V end was cut by 0 bases, the J end by 2 bases, with 13 bases between. The germline V gene encodes CDR1 SGHRS and CDR2 YFSETQ. The length of the CDR3 is 16 residues. CDR3 coding DNA: TGCGCCAGCAGCTTGGGGGGGGCGCTGGTCACAGATACGCAGTATTTT. Protein product: CASSLGGALVTDTQYF.

CDR3 DNA: TGCGCCAGCAGTGAGTCTGGGGGCGAGCAGTACTTC. Amino acids: CASSESGGEQYF. J is TRBJ2-7 and V is TRBV10-2; D could derive from TRBD1 or TRBD2 (5 bases each). The CDR3 length is 12 residues. Per germline, CDR1 WSHSY and CDR2 SAAADI. V lost 0 bases, J lost 6 bases, and 6 bases lay in between.

The rearrangement links TRBV5-5 to TRBJ2-5, with D possibly matching TRBD2 (6 bases). Trimming pared 7 bases from V and 1 base from J, leaving 14 bases between. Germline V gene lookup returns CDR1 SGHKS and CDR2 YYEKEE (reference sequence). CDR3 length: 14 residues. The CDR3 nucleotides read TGTGCCAGCGGGGCGGAGGGCGGCCAAGAGACCCAGTACTTC. Amino acid sequence: CASGAEGGQETQYF.

This clone has only one observation. The rearrangement links TRBV29-1 to TRBJ1-2; 10 bases fit TRBD1. Trimming at V came to 3 bases and at J to 4 bases, leaving 11 bases not matched to a gene. Germline assignment: CDR1 SQVTM and CDR2 ANQGSEA. The CDR3 totals 16 residues. CDR3 in DNA: TGCAGCGTTGACAGGGACAGGGGTGGTTCTGGCTATGGCTACACCTTC. As protein: CSVDRDRGGSGYGYTF.

The chain carries TRBV7-6 and TRBJ1-1; no firm D call. Trimming cost V 1 base and J 1 base, with 7 bases left between them. Germline-derived CDR1 and CDR2 are SGHVS and FNYEAQ. There are 14 residues in the CDR3. The CDR3, as DNA: TGTGCCAGCAGCTTAGTGGAAGGGAACACTGAAGCTTTCTTT. It yields the protein CASSLVEGNTEAFF.

This chain joins TRBV9 and TRBJ1-3; 9 bases align to TRBD1. The CDR3 contains 16 residues. V lost 3 bases, J lost 2 bases, and 6 bases stayed unmatched. Germline CDR1 SGDLS, CDR2 YYNGEE. Here the CDR3 reads CASSAKDRGAGNTIYF. The CDR3, as DNA: TGTGCCAGCAGCGCTAAAGACAGGGGGGCTGGAAACACCATATATTTT.

The rearrangement joins TRBV6-6 to TRBJ2-7; possible D gene TRBD1, 6 bases. The germline V gene has CDR1 MNHNY and CDR2 SVGAGI (reference sequence). The CDR3 loop spans 13 amino acids. Trimming cost V 6 bases and J 0 bases, with 9 bases left between them. In DNA form, the CDR3 reads TGTGCCAGCAGCGACAGGATCTCCTACGAGCAGTACTTC. Its translation is CASSDRISYEQYF.

The J gene is TRBJ1-1, the V gene TRBV27; D is possibly TRBD1 (5 bases). CDR1 is MNHEY and CDR2 is SMNVEV in the germline V gene (reference sequence). The length of the CDR3 is 16 residues. Trimming removed 6 bases at V and 1 base at J, with 18 bases between. The CDR3 bases are TGTGCCAGCAGGGGGGGGGTTGGGGATTCGAACACTGAAGCTTTCTTT. Protein: CASRGGVGDSNTEAFF.

The chain recombines TRBV18 with TRBJ2-1; D is uncertain. Germline CDR1 reads KGHSH; CDR2 reads LQKENI. This CDR3 region has 15 residues. V dropped 1 base and J dropped 0 bases, with 7 bases sitting between them. CDR3 sequence reads: CASSPRALSYNEQFF. The DNA for the CDR3 is TGTGCCAGCTCACCACGTGCCCTCTCCTACAATGAGCAGTTCTTC.

The gene calls are TRBV29-1 and TRBJ2-3; 10 bases are shared with TRBD1. Germline CDR1 and CDR2: SQVTM and ANQGSEA. J gave up 4 bases and V 6 bases, and 4 bases lay outside the gene matches. The CDR3 covers 13 residues. This chain's CDR3 is CSVDRGQPDTQYF. CDR3 in DNA: TGCAGCGTCGACAGGGGGCAACCAGATACGCAGTATTTT.

Here the CDR3 DNA reads TGTGCCAGCAGGGCGGGACAGGCTAACTATGGCTACACCTTC. This codes for CASRAGQANYGYTF. The J gene is TRBJ1-2, the V gene TRBV6-5, with TRBD1 matching 8 bases. The CDR3 contains 14 residues. Germline V gives CDR1 MNHEY, CDR2 SVGAGI. The V segment lost 6 bases and the J segment 0 bases; nucleotides outside the gene matches: 3.

As regards this clone: A read error may account for a junction end that differs from germline. The chain has TRBV7-7 and TRBJ2-1, with TRBD2 as a possible D gene (5 bases). This CDR3 comprises 13 residues. Per the germline V gene, CDR1 is SSHAT and CDR2 is FNYEAQ (reference sequence). The chain's CDR3 is CASSFAKGDEQFF. The CDR3, as DNA: TGTGCTAGCAGCTTTGCGAAGGGAGACGAGCAGTTCTTC.

The chain is built from TRBV12-3 or TRBV12-4 and TRBJ2-2; D uncertain. The CDR3 runs to 13 residues. Trimming left V 5 bases short and J 7 bases short, with 11 bases between. The CDR3 DNA sequence: TGTGCCAGCAGTGCCCAGGTGGGCGGGGAGCTGTTTTTT. Translation gives CASSAQVGGELFF.

CDR3 in amino acids: CASSPRYGTNEKLFF. The CDR3, as DNA: TGTGCCAGCAGCCCCCGCTACGGAACTAATGAAAAACTGTTTTTT. V gene TRBV28 combines with J gene TRBJ1-4; D is undetermined. The CDR3 is 15 amino acids. Trimming shortened V by 6 bases and J by 1 base, and 12 bases separated the two germline ends. Germline CDR1 reads MDHEN; CDR2 reads SYDVKM.

The chain carries TRBV18 and TRBJ2-4, with no clear D. The germline V gene has CDR1 KGHSH and CDR2 LQKENI. Trimming cost V 3 bases and J 0 bases, with 6 bases left between them. The CDR3 runs 14 residues. The CDR3 region is CASSPTLAKNIQYF. CDR3 in DNA: TGTGCCAGCTCACCGACTTTAGCCAAAAACATTCAGTACTTC.

This chain connects TRBV7-6 to TRBJ2-1, with TRBD2 matching over 9 bases. The junction had 2 bases not matched to a gene; V was cut back by 0 bases and J by 5 bases. The germline gives CDR1 SGHVS, CDR2 FNYEAQ. The CDR3 covers 15 residues. This chain's CDR3 is CASSLASGRDNEQFF. The DNA for the CDR3 is TGTGCCAGCAGCTTAGCTAGCGGGAGAGACAATGAGCAGTTCTTC. The complete variable domain, with remaining parts taken from reference TRBV7-6 and TRBJ2-1, reads GAGVSQSPRYKVTKRGQDVALRCDPISGHVSLYWYRQALGQGPEFLTYFNYEAQQDKSGLPNDRFSAERPEGSISTLTIQRTEQRDSAMYRCASSLASGRDNEQFFGPGTRLTVL.

This sequence joins TRBV30 and TRBJ1-4; 11 positions match TRBD1. After removal of 1 base from V and 6 bases from J, the junction contained 4 bases not matched to a gene. The CDR3 has 15 amino acids. Germline V gene lookup returns CDR1 GTSNPN and CDR2 SVGIG (reference sequence). The CDR3 bases are TGTGCCTGGAGTGGGGACAGGGGGATGGATGAAAAACTGTTTTTT. The encoded protein is CAWSGDRGMDEKLFF.

The chain employs TRBV21-1 and TRBJ2-7. TRBV21-1 is classified as a pseudogene. The CDR3 is made up of 15 amino acids. CDR3 protein: CASSPEPDLVYEQYF. CDR3 DNA sequence: TGTGCCAGCAGTCCTGAGCCCGACCTCGTATACGAGCAGTACTTC.

CDR3: CASFGGLGYTF. The CDR3 DNA follows: TGTGCCAGCTTCGGGGGGCTTGGCTACACCTTC. The rearrangement links TRBV2 to TRBJ1-2; D may be TRBD1 (6 bases). Germline CDR1 and CDR2: SNHLY and FYNNEI. This CDR3 has 11 residues. V was pared by 8 bases and J by 7 bases, with 11 bases between.

J is TRBJ2-2 and V is TRBV3-1 (or the pseudogene TRBV3-2); unclear D gene. Trimming removed 0 bases at V and 3 bases at J, with 11 bases between. This CDR3 is 16 amino acids long. Germline loops: CDR1 LGHDT, CDR2 YNNKEL (reference sequence). The CDR3 is CASSQDLGGDTGELFF. In DNA form, the CDR3 reads TGTGCCAGCAGCCAAGATTTGGGCGGAGACACCGGGGAGCTGTTTTTT.

This clone was detected only once. This chain uses TRBV12-5 with TRBJ1-1; tentatively, D is TRBD1 (5 bases). CDR1 is LGHNT and CDR2 is FRNRAP in the germline V gene. This CDR3 contains 14 residues. V lost 6 bases to trimming and J lost 1 base, with 12 bases between them. Written as DNA, the CDR3 is TGTGCTAGTGGACTGGCGGGGCCGAACACTGAAGCTTTCTTT. Protein: CASGLAGPNTEAFF.

The rearrangement joins TRBV28 to TRBJ2-1; TRBD2 might be the D (6 bases). Trimming stripped 7 bases from V and 7 bases from J, with 14 bases between. Germline V lookup: CDR1 MDHEN, CDR2 SYDVKM. CDR3 size: 13 residues. Here the CDR3 reads CASIPGTLNEQFF. In DNA, the CDR3 is TGTGCCAGCATTCCCGGGACTTTAAATGAGCAGTTCTTC.

This clone has more than one count but fewer than ten. The chain recombines TRBV6-2 or TRBV6-3 with TRBJ2-7; D is unclear. The length of the CDR3 is 16 residues. Trimming left V 2 bases short and J 0 bases short, with 14 bases between. Germline loops: CDR1 MNHEY, CDR2 SVGEGT. CDR3 in DNA: TGTGCCAGCAGTTACAGTCGGCAGGTCCTCTCCTACGAGCAGTACTTC. Protein product: CASSYSRQVLSYEQYF.